The 16 T cell receptor beta chains listed next were all sequenced from one sample in a study of CD8 T cells in ankylosing spondylitis. TCRdb redid the calling of the 5' RACE reads with MiXCR, one entry per CDR3 protein. The sample yields fewer than 200,000 distinct CDR3 sequences, 15% to 20% seen once. Input material: blood, either unsorted or a sorted T cell fraction (not recorded which). These receptors were collected from a male donor under 30 with ankylosing spondylitis or in good health (not recorded which).

The V and J genes are TRBV27 and TRBJ2-7, with 12 bases lining up with TRBD2. The CDR3 consists of 16 residues. J gave up 3 bases and V 5 bases, and 8 bases lay outside the gene matches. The V gene's germline CDR1 is MNHEY and CDR2 SMNVEV (reference sequence). The chain's CDR3 is CASSPPPTSGSYEQYF. The CDR3 DNA reads as TGTGCCAGCAGTCCCCCCCCGACTAGCGGGAGCTACGAGCAGTACTTC.

This clonotype was counted at least ten times. J is TRBJ2-1 and V is TRBV7-9; 12 nucleotides align to TRBD2. The V segment lost 5 bases and the J segment 7 bases; nucleotides outside the gene matches: 6. Germline CDR1 and CDR2: SEHNR and FQNEAQ (reference sequence). The CDR3 runs to 15 residues. CDR3 region: CASSRLAGGLNEQFF. The CDR3 DNA is TGTGCCAGCAGCCGGCTAGCGGGAGGGCTGAATGAGCAGTTCTTC. Using reference TRBV7-9 and TRBJ2-1 for the parts outside the CDR3, the full variable domain is DTGVSQNPRHKITKRGQNVTFRCDPISEHNRLYWYRQTLGQGPEFLTYFQNEAQLEKSRLLSDRFSAERPKGSFSTLEIQRTEQGDSAMYLCASSRLAGGLNEQFFGPGTRLTVL.

This clonotype was seen repeatedly, ten times or more. This chain links TRBV13 with TRBJ2-5, with D possibly called TRBD1 or TRBD2 (5 bases each). Germline CDR1 is PRHDT and CDR2 is FYEKMQ (reference sequence). This CDR3 is 13 amino acids long. With 3 bases removed from V and 4 bases from J, the gap between germline ends came to 9 bases. The CDR3 region has the DNA TGTGCCAGCAGCTTTCCAGGGAGAGAGACCCAGTACTTC. It is translated as CASSFPGRETQYF.

This clonotype was found many times. The chain links TRBV20-1 to TRBJ2-2; D is possibly TRBD1 (6 bases). Germline V gene data show CDR1 as DFQATT and CDR2 as SNEGSKA (reference sequence). The CDR3 is 13 amino acids. The V gene lost 6 bases and the J gene lost 7 bases, with 15 bases spanning the gap. The CDR3 sequence is CSAPSGVGGELFF. DNA of the CDR3: TGCAGTGCCCCCTCAGGGGTGGGCGGGGAGCTGTTTTTT.

This clonotype occurred many times. J is TRBJ2-6 and V is TRBV11-1; 8 bases are shared with TRBD2. Germline V gives CDR1 SGHAT, CDR2 FQDESV (reference sequence). The CDR3 sequence is 17 residues long. J gave up 0 bases and V 7 bases, and 8 bases lay outside the gene matches. The CDR3 protein is CASTPGGENSGANVLTF. The CDR3 nucleotides are TGTGCCAGCACCCCGGGGGGGGAAAACTCTGGGGCCAACGTCCTGACTTTC.

The chain uses TRBV5-5 and TRBJ1-6, with a tentative D call TRBD1 (5 bases). Germline V CDR1 and CDR2: SGHKS, YYEKEE (reference sequence). CDR3 length equals 15 residues. The V gene lost 4 bases and the J gene lost 11 bases, with 19 bases spanning the gap. The CDR3 reads CASSETDGGQAPLHF. The CDR3 DNA follows: TGTGCCAGCAGCGAGACGGACGGGGGTCAGGCACCCCTCCACTTT.

This clonotype was counted many times. V usage is TRBV7-2 and J usage is TRBJ2-3; no clear D. CDR1 and CDR2 from the germline V gene are SGHTA and FQGNSA. The length of the CDR3 is 12 residues. Deletions cut 5 bases from V and 6 bases from J, with 9 bases between. The CDR3 region is CASSLPRDTQYF. CDR3 sequence (DNA): TGTGCCAGCAGCCTTCCGAGGGATACGCAGTATTTT.

This clonotype was detected many times. CDR3 region: CASSLQGALNQPQHF. The CDR3 DNA reads TGTGCCAGCAGCTTGCAGGGGGCCCTGAATCAGCCCCAGCATTTT. The J gene is TRBJ1-5, the V gene TRBV5-6; 8 nucleotides agree with TRBD1. The trim removed 1 base at V and 4 bases at J, leaving 4 bases unmatched. The CDR3 spans 15 residues. Germline CDR1 is SGHDT and CDR2 is YYEEEE. The variable domain in full, with the rest retrieved from reference TRBV5-6 and TRBJ1-5, is DAGVTQSPTHLIKTRGQQVTLRCSPKSGHDTVSWYQQALGQGPQFIFQYYEEEERQRGNFPDRFSGHQFPNYSSELNVNALLLGDSALYLCASSLQGALNQPQHFGDGTRLSIL.

This clonotype came up many times. The genes are TRBV12-3 or TRBV12-4 and TRBJ2-1, with TRBD2 identical over 7 bases. This CDR3 comprises 15 residues. After removal of 5 bases from V and 4 bases from J, the junction contained 8 bases not matched to a gene. CDR3 in amino acids: CASSRSGTKYNEQFF. DNA for the CDR3: TGTGCCAGCAGTAGGAGCGGGACTAAATACAATGAGCAGTTCTTC.

This clonotype occurred many times. The CDR3 sequence: CASSSFDQDTQYF. Here the CDR3 DNA reads TGTGCCAGCAGCTCCTTTGACCAAGATACGCAGTATTTT. This chain uses TRBV7-8 with TRBJ2-3; D is undetermined. There are 13 residues in the CDR3. V was cut by 4 bases and J by 5 bases, with 10 bases left in between. Germline V gene lookup returns CDR1 SGHVS and CDR2 FQNEAQ. Using reference TRBV7-8 and TRBJ2-3 for the parts outside the CDR3, the full variable domain is GAGVSQSPRYKVAKRGQDVALRCDPISGHVSLFWYQQALGQGPEFLTYFQNEAQLDKSGLPSDRFFAERPEGSVSTLKIQRTQQEDSAVYLCASSSFDQDTQYFGPGTRLTVL.

This clonotype came up many times. The chain joins TRBV10-3 to TRBJ2-1; TRBD1 is a possible D gene (6 bases). The CDR3 has 12 residues. V was trimmed by 10 bases and J by 8 bases, leaving 15 bases between them. CDR1 and CDR2 (germline): ENHRY, SYGVKD. The CDR3 sequence: CANLTGLDEQFF. In DNA, the CDR3 is TGTGCCAACCTTACAGGGTTGGATGAGCAGTTCTTC.

This clonotype has at least ten counts. The rearrangement links TRBV18 to TRBJ2-2; 7 nucleotides line up with TRBD1. Germline V gives CDR1 KGHSH, CDR2 LQKENI. The CDR3 loop spans 16 amino acids. V dropped 1 base and J dropped 4; count of bases not matched to a gene: 6. The CDR3 loop reads CASSPQGAKRTGELFF. CDR3 DNA: TGTGCCAGCTCACCACAGGGGGCGAAGCGCACCGGGGAGCTGTTTTTT.

This clonotype was detected many times. The rearrangement uses TRBV12-3 or TRBV12-4 and TRBJ2-1; 7 nucleotides align to TRBD2. This CDR3 comprises 15 residues. Trimming at V came to 7 bases and at J to 2 bases, leaving 8 bases not matched to a gene. The CDR3, as DNA: TGTGCCAGCACCCGGGGCGGGAGAACCTACAATGAGCAGTTCTTC. As protein: CASTRGGRTYNEQFF.

The chain has TRBV6-6 and TRBJ1-4; D may be TRBD1 (5 bases). Germline V gene lookup returns CDR1 MNHNY and CDR2 SVGAGI (reference sequence). There are 15 residues in the CDR3. Deletions cut 0 bases from V and 8 bases from J, with 13 bases between. In DNA, the CDR3 is TGTGCCAGCAGTTACTCGGTGGGGGTGGAGGAAAAACTGTTTTTT. This sequence encodes CASSYSVGVEEKLFF.

This clonotype was observed many times. V and J are TRBV7-2 and TRBJ1-3; no reliable D call. This CDR3 region has 16 residues. Between the trimmed V and J ends, which lost 4 bases and 0 bases, there was a span of 13 bases. Per the germline V gene, CDR1 is SGHTA and CDR2 is FQGNSA. The CDR3 protein is CASSSTDGFSGNTIYF. In DNA, the CDR3 is TGTGCCAGCAGCTCCACGGACGGTTTCTCTGGAAACACCATATATTTT. The variable domain in full, with the rest retrieved from reference TRBV7-2 and TRBJ1-3, is GAGVSQSPSNKVTEKGKDVELRCDPISGHTALYWYRQSLGQGLEFLIYFQGNSAPDKSGLPSDRFSAERTGGSVSTLTIQRTQQEDSAVYLCASSSTDGFSGNTIYFGEGSWLTVV.

Ten or more counts support this clonotype. This rearrangement joins TRBV29-1 to TRBJ1-1, with no clear D. This CDR3 has 13 residues. Germline CDR1 is SQVTM and CDR2 is ANQGSEA. The ends were cut back, 7 bases at V and 1 base at J, with 13 bases in the middle. The chain's CDR3 is CSALGLENTEAFF. For the CDR3, the DNA is TGCAGCGCCCTGGGCTTAGAGAACACTGAAGCTTTCTTT.